This passage covers 14 T cell receptor beta chains from one sample sequenced in a study of response to subunit inactivated influenza vaccine. Via MiXCR, TCRdb re-called the RT-PCR reads, giving one row per CDR3 protein. The sample has more than 700,000 distinct CDR3 sequences, around 20% seen once. This specimen consisted of PBMCs from blood, obtained roughly 5 days after vaccination. The source of these receptors is a man between 45 and 60 years old who received an inactivated influenza vaccine.

The genes are TRBV7-8 and TRBJ2-3; D not certain. V was cut by 5 bases and J by 4 bases, with 13 bases left in between. Germline assignment: CDR1 SGHVS and CDR2 FQNEAQ. The CDR3 runs to 14 residues. The DNA of the CDR3 is TGTGCCAGCAGCCTCCCCCGGGTGCCAGATACGCAGTATTTT. Translated: CASSLPRVPDTQYF. The whole variable domain, remainder taken from reference TRBV7-8 and TRBJ2-3, is GAGVSQSPRYKVAKRGQDVALRCDPISGHVSLFWYQQALGQGPEFLTYFQNEAQLDKSGLPSDRFFAERPEGSVSTLKIQRTQQEDSAVYLCASSLPRVPDTQYFGPGTRLTVL.

This clonotype was seen only a few times. V and J are TRBV20-1 and TRBJ2-1; TRBD2 matches 11 bases. V shed 4 bases, J shed 7 bases, and the junction held 12 bases outside the gene matches. This CDR3 has 16 residues. The germline gives CDR1 DFQATT, CDR2 SNEGSKA (reference sequence). CDR3 DNA: TGCAGTGCTACTAAGGCCACTAGCGGGAGAGAGAATGAGCAGTTCTTC. Protein product: CSATKATSGRENEQFF.

The rearrangement joins TRBV7-6 to TRBJ2-1, with 10 bases identical to TRBD1. The CDR3 covers 14 residues. The V and J ends lost 3 bases and 7 bases, in that order; junction bases with no gene match: 3. Germline CDR1 and CDR2: SGHVS and FNYEAQ. Here the CDR3 reads CASSLTGGFNEQFF. CDR3 in DNA: TGTGCCAGCAGCTTGACAGGGGGCTTTAATGAGCAGTTCTTC.

This sequence joins TRBV10-3 and TRBJ2-4, with D perhaps TRBD2 (5 bases). The CDR3 runs to 15 residues. Germline V gene sequence: CDR1 ENHRY, CDR2 SYGVKD. Trimming removed 3 bases at V and 0 bases at J, with 9 bases between. The CDR3 loop reads CAISEFEGAKNIQYF. The CDR3 region has the DNA TGTGCCATCAGTGAATTTGAGGGAGCCAAAAACATTCAGTACTTC.

The gene calls are TRBV4-2 and TRBJ2-7; D perhaps matches TRBD2 (6 bases). Trimming shortened V by 5 bases and J by 1 base, and 15 bases separated the two germline ends. The length of the CDR3 is 15 residues. Germline V gene lookup returns CDR1 LGHNA and CDR2 YNFKEQ. The DNA of the CDR3 is TGTGCCAGCAGCACCCGGACGGGAGTTTCCTACGAGCAGTACTTC. Translation gives CASSTRTGVSYEQYF.

The chain recombines TRBV9 with TRBJ1-3, with 7 bases that match TRBD1. V shed 4 bases, J shed 3 bases, and the junction held 10 bases outside the gene matches. Germline CDR1 and CDR2: SGDLS and YYNGEE. The CDR3 has 16 residues. The CDR3: CASSPSSGGFGNTIYF. The CDR3 DNA reads TGTGCCAGCAGCCCTTCCTCAGGGGGGTTTGGAAACACCATATATTTT.

Ten or more counts support this clonotype. The J gene is TRBJ1-1, the V gene TRBV5-6; D may be TRBD1 (5 bases). The CDR3 covers 14 residues. The germline CDR1 and CDR2 sequences are SGHDT and YYEEEE. V shed 2 bases and J shed 0 bases, with 8 bases lying between them. CDR3: CASSFSGLNTEAFF. The CDR3 bases are TGTGCCAGCAGCTTTTCAGGGCTGAACACTGAAGCTTTCTTT.

This clonotype was counted between two and nine times. This chain joins TRBV4-3 and TRBJ2-7; D call uncertain. The CDR3 is 14 amino acids. Germline CDR1 is LGHNA and CDR2 is YSLEER. Trimming cost V 4 bases and J 0 bases, with 10 bases left between them. In nucleotides, the CDR3 is TGCGCCAGCAGCCGATACCAGGACTCCTACGAGCAGTACTTC. As protein: CASSRYQDSYEQYF.

The chain couples TRBV29-1 to TRBJ2-1, with 9 bases that match TRBD2. The V gene end was trimmed by 0 bases and the J gene end by 6 bases; junction bases not matched to a gene: 6. The CDR3 totals 15 residues. In germline, CDR1 is SQVTM, CDR2 ANQGSEA. CDR3 in amino acids: CSVEDRGTSSNEQFF. The DNA of the CDR3 is TGCAGCGTTGAAGATCGCGGGACTAGCAGCAATGAGCAGTTCTTC.

The rearrangement uses TRBV7-2 and TRBJ2-7; TRBD2 agrees at 7 bases. The germline V gene encodes CDR1 SGHTA and CDR2 FQGNSA. This CDR3 comprises 14 residues. Trimming cost V 1 base and J 5 bases; bases outside gene matches: 5. CDR3 in amino acids: CASSLGGGKNEQYF. The CDR3 DNA reads TGTGCCAGCAGCTTAGGGGGAGGGAAGAACGAGCAGTACTTC.

The chain joins TRBV29-1 to TRBJ2-7; D gene unclear. CDR3 length: 11 residues. V was pared by 8 bases and J by 7 bases, with 15 bases between. CDR1 is SQVTM, CDR2 ANQGSEA, per germline. The DNA of the CDR3 is TGCAGCTCCTCTTTCGGGCGTGAGCAGTACTTC. Translation: CSSSFGREQYF.

The table lists this clonotype with a few counts. This chain joins TRBV12-3 or TRBV12-4 and TRBJ2-7; perhaps D is TRBD1 or TRBD2 (6 bases each). The CDR3 length is 14 residues. The V and J ends lost 7 bases and 10 bases respectively, with 23 bases between them. The CDR3 sequence is CASTPTSVRGHQYF. CDR3 bases: TGTGCCAGCACCCCAACGTCGGTTCGGGGGCATCAGTACTTC.

The chain links TRBV7-8 to TRBJ1-1; TRBD1 might be the D (5 bases). From germline, CDR1 is SGHVS and CDR2 FQNEAQ. This CDR3 comprises 15 residues. V lost 4 bases and J 4 bases, leaving 16 bases between the germline ends. CDR3 protein: CASSSQPGQGTEAFF. The CDR3 DNA reads TGTGCCAGCAGCTCCCAGCCGGGTCAGGGCACTGAAGCTTTCTTT.

This clonotype has more than one count but fewer than ten. The chain uses TRBV5-1 and TRBJ1-1, with 12 bases fitting TRBD1. The CDR3 covers 16 residues. V shed 4 bases and J 1 base; nucleotides not matched to a gene: 5. The germline CDR1 and CDR2 sequences are SGHRS and YFSETQ. In nucleotides, the CDR3 is TGCGCCAGCAGCGTCGGGACAGGGGGCGCGAACACTGAAGCTTTCTTT. Translation: CASSVGTGGANTEAFF. The full variable domain, in which reference TRBV5-1 and TRBJ1-1 provide the parts outside the CDR3, is KAGVTQTPRYLIKTRGQQVTLSCSPISGHRSVSWYQQTPGQGLQFLFEYFSETQRNKGNFPGRFSGRQFSNSRSEMNVSTLELGDSALYLCASSVGTGGANTEAFFGQGTRLTVV.